This note documents a single T cell receptor beta chain sequence. Trimming pared 8 bases from V and 3 bases from J, leaving 11 bases between. Germline CDR1 reads WSHSY; CDR2 reads SAAADI. CDR3 length equals 13 residues. Libraries were prepared by immunoSEQ multiplex PCR; TCRdb keeps only in-frame clonotypes and omits some of them. The sample has roughly 100,000 clones; 88% are singletons. This entry comes from a study of T cell responses to AZD1222 COVID-19 vaccine. The receptor's source is an adult who received the AZD1222 COVID-19 vaccine. The chain combines TRBV10-2 with TRBJ2-1, with a tentative D call TRBD2 (5 bases). The specimen comprised peripheral blood, sampled 28 days after the second AZD1222 dose. The CDR3 DNA is TGCGCCAGCGGGAGAGAGGACTACAATGAGCAGTTCTTC. Its protein is CASGREDYNEQFF.